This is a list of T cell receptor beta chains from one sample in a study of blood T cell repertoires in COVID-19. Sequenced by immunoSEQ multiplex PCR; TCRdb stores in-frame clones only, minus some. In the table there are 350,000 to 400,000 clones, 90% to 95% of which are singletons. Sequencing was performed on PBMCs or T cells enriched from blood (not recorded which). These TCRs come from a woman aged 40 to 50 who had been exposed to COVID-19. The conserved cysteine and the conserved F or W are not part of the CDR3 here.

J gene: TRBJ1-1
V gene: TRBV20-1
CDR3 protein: SASPTGRRAF

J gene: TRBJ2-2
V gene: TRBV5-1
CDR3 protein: ASSLRDRGIGELF

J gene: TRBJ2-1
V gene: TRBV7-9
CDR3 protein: ASSSASGTSYNEQF

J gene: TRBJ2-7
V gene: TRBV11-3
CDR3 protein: ASSLAGTSPTYEQY

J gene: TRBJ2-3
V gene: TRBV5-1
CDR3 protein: ASSRAGAGGTDTQY

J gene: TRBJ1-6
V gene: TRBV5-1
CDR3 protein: ASSLTGPHAGGSPLH

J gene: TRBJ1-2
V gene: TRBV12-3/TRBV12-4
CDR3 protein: ASSFPGNYGYT

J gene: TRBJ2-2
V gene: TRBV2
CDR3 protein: ASREGLAGLPNTGELF

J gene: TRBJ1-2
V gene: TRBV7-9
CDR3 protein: ASSAAGRGGYT

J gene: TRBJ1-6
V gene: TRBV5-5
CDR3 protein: ASSLEAQGRNSPLH

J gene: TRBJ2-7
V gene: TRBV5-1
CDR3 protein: ASSDRDRGSYEQY

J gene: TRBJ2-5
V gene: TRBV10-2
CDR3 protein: ASRSRGAGAETQY

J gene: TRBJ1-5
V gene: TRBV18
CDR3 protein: ASSPGAGGNQPQH

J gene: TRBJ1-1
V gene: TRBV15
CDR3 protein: ATSRDYRRLSEAEAF

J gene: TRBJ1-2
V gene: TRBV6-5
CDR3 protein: ASSFDQGGLNYGYT

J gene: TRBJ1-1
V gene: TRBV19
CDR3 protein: ASSTDRSRTEAF

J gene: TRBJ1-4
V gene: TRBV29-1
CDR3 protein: STYDRINEKLF

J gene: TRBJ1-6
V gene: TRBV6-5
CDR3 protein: ASRLQPGIVSPLH

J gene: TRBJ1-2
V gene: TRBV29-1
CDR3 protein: SVTGDGYT

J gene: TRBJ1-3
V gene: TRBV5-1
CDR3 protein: ASSLGTGLPGNTIY

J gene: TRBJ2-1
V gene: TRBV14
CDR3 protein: ASSQWAGTSGGNEQF

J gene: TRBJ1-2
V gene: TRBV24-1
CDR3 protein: ATSDSPGYGYT

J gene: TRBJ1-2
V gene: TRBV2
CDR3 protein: ANQQGAGDGYT

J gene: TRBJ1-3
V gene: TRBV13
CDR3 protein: ASRTLKQGARGNTIY

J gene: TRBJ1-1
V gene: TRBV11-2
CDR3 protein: ASSRGGTEAF

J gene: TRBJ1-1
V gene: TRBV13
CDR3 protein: ASRLGTGGRGAF

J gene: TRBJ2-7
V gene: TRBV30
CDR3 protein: ARTTEGYEQY

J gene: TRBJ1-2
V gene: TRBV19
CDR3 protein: ATTITLDSNYGYT

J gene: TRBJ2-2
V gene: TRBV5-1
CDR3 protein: ASSIGGRGMYQGGELF

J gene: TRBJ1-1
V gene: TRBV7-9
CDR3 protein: ASSWGQQNTEAF

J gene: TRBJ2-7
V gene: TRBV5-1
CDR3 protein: ASSFGAGTAITYEQY

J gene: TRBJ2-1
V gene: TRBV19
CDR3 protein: ASSTSGGNEQF

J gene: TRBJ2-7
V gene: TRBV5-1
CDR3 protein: ASSSSGTAYEQY

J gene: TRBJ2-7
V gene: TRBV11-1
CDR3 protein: ASSAAGGSREQY

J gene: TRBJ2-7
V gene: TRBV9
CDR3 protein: ASSLSGSTGEQY

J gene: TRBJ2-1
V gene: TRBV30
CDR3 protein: AWLSRDRGPF

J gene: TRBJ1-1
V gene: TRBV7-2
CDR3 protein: ASSLMSGGMNTEAF

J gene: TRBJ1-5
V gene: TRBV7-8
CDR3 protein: ASSLEAGGVHQPQH

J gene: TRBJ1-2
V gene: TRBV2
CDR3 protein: ASSGQYGYT

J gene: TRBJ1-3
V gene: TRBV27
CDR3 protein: ASAPGRGNTIY

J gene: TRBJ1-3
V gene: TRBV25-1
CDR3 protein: ASRGLSAGNTIY

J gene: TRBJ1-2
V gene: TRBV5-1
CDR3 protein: ASRSGVTGPLL

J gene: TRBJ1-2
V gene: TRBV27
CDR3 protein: ASSAGGPYGYT

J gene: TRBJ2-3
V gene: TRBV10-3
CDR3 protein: AISEADRGQVDTQY

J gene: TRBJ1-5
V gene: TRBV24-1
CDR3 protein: AAQIGGGGGESNQPQH

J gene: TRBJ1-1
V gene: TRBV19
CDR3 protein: ASSPSRGTGVTEAF

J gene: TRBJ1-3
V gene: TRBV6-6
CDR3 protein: ASSPGVYSGNTIY

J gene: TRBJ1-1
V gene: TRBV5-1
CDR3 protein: ASAQGPETEAF

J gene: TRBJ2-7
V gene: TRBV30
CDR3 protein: AWSVYTEQY

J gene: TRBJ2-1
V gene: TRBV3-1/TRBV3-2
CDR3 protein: ASSGRLSYNEQF

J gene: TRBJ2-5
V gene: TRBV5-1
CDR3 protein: ASSLAQKETQY

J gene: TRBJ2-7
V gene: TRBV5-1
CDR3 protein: ASSLLAGHLSYEQY

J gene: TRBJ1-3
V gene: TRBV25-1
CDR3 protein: ASSGPRVGGAGNTIY

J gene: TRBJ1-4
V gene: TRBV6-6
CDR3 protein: ASSEHRGSEKLF

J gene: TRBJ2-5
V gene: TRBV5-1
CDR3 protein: ASSLATGLQTQY